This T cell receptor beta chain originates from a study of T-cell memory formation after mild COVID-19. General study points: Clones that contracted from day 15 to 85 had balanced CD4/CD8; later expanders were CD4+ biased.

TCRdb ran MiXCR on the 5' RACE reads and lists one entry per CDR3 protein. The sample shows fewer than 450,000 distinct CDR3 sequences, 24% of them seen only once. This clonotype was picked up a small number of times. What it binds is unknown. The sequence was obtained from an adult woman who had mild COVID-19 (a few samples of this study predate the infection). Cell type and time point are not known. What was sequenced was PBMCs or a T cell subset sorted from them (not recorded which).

The CDR3: CASSLAGTNEQYF. The CDR3 nucleotides read TGTGCCAGCTCACTAGCAGGGACGAACGAGCAGTACTTC. The chain combines TRBV18 with TRBJ2-7; D tentatively reads TRBD1 or TRBD2 (5 bases each). The CDR3 has 13 residues. Germline V gives CDR1 KGHSH, CDR2 LQKENI. With 4 bases removed from V and 5 bases from J, the gap between germline ends came to 12 bases.